This T cell receptor beta chain comes out of a study of blood T cell repertoires in COVID-19. Germline V gene sequence: CDR1 SGHRS, CDR2 YFSETQ. V dropped 4 bases and J dropped 1; count of bases not matched to a gene: 11. This CDR3 spans 16 amino acids. How the authors handled the data: Amplification with reference gene primers provided the estimates of nucleated cell counts. This table comes from immunoSEQ multiplex PCR, and its TCRdb copy is limited to in-frame clones, with some not included. V, J and clone size reflect that table, while D and trimming were determined from the DNA. The repertoire holds 200,000 to 250,000 clones, with approximately 80% as singletons.

This clonotype originated in a woman in her seventies with acute or convalescent COVID-19. The material sequenced was peripheral blood. The chain has TRBV5-1 and TRBJ2-7; 7 nucleotides agree with TRBD1. CDR3 DNA: TGCGCCAGCAGCCCAACGGGGACAGTTCTTTCCTACGAGCAGTACTTC. Its translation: CASSPTGTVLSYEQYF.